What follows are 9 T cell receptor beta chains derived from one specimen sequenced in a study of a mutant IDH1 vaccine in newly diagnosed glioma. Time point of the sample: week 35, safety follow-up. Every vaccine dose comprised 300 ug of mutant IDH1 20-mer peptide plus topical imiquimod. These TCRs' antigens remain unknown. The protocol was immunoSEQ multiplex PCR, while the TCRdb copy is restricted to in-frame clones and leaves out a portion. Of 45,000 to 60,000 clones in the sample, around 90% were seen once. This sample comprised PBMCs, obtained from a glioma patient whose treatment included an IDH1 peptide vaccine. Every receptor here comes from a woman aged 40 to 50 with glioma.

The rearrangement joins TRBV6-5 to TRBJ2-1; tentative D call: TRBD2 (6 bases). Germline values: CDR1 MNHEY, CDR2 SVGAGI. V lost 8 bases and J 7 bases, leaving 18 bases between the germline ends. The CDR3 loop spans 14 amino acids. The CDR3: CASVAPGAMNEQFF. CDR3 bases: TGTGCCAGCGTCGCCCCGGGAGCCATGAATGAGCAGTTCTTC.

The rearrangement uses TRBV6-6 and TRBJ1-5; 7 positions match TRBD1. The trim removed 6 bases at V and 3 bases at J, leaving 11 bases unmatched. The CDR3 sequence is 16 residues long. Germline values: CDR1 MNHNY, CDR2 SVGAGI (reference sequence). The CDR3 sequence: CASSSVRDSPNQPQHF. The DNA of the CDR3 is TGTGCCAGCAGCTCCGTTCGGGACAGCCCCAATCAGCCCCAGCATTTT.

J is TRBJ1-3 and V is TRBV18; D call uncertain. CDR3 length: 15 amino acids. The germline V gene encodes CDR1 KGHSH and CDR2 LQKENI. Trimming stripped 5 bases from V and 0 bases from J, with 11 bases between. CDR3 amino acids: CASSSGASSGNTIYF. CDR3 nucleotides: TGTGCCAGCTCATCTGGCGCAAGCTCTGGAAACACCATATATTTT.

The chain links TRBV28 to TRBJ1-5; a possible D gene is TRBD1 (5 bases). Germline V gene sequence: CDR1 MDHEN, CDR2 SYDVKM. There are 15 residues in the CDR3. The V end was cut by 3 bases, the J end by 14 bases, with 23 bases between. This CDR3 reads CASSFLGQRSGREHF. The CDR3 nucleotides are TGTGCCAGCAGTTTTTTGGGGCAGCGGAGCGGGCGGGAGCATTTT.

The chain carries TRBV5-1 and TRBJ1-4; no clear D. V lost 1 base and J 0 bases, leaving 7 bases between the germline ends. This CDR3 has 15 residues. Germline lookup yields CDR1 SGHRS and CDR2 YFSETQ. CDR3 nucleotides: TGCGCCAGCAGCTTGACGGGGTCAACTAATGAAAAACTGTTTTTT. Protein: CASSLTGSTNEKLFF.

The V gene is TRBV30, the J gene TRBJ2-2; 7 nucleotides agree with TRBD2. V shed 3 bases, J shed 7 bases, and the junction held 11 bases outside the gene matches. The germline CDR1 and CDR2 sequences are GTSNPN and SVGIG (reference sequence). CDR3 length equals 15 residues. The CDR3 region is CAWSALAGVVGELFF. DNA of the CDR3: TGTGCCTGGAGCGCGCTGGCGGGAGTTGTCGGGGAGCTGTTTTTT.

This chain's CDR3 is CASSLAGTVNYGYTF. As DNA, the CDR3 is TGTGCCAGCAGCTTGGCCGGGACGGTCAACTATGGCTACACCTTC. V usage is TRBV5-5 and J usage is TRBJ1-2, with D possibly being TRBD1 (5 bases). Germline CDR1 and CDR2: SGHKS and YYEKEE (reference sequence). V was pared by 0 bases and J by 2 bases, with 11 bases between. The length of the CDR3 is 15 residues.

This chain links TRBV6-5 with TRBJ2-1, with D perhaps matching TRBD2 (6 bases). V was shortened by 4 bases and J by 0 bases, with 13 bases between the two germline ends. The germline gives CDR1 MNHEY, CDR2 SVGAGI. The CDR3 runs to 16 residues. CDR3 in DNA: TGTGCCAGCAGTTGGGTATTTAGCGGCTCCTACAATGAGCAGTTCTTC. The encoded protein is CASSWVFSGSYNEQFF.

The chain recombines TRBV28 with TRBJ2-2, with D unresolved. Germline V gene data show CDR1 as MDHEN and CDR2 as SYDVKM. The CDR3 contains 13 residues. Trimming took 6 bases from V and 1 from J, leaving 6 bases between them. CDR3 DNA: TGTGCCAGCAGGTCACAGAACACCGGGGAGCTGTTTTTT. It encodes CASRSQNTGELFF.